The 12 T cell receptor beta chains below were found in one sample sequenced in a study of vaccination and CD4 T cells after COVID-19 (dated by TCRdb to between 2021 and 2024). Receptors were amplified or captured by PCR. TCRdb lists the instrument as Illumina iSeq 100. TCR sequencing of DNA from cultured CD4+ T cells used the Oncomine TCR Beta short-read assay at the Johns Hopkins FTIC core. In-frame beta chains were kept once TCRdb had trimmed the public reads at Q25 with fastp and called clones with MiXCR. Each entry is one CDR3 protein sequence, shown with its most common DNA and genes. The sample profile shows about 22,000 distinct CDR3 sequences; 62% of them were found once. The ten largest clones capture about 23% of the sample. These TCRs' antigens remain unknown. The sample's treatment or condition label is to be understood as: approximately 11-day PBMC culture with coronavirus spike peptide pools or control peptides (ViraFEST assay).

The input for sequencing was CD4+ T cells from blood, cultured in vitro, taken before SARS-CoV-2 vaccination. These receptors were obtained from a human donor who received a COVID-19 vaccine.

The gene calls are TRBV6-1 and TRBJ1-5, with TRBD1 matching 7 bases. V was clipped by 4 bases and J by 0 bases; unmatched bases: 6. Germline CDR1 and CDR2: MNHNS and SASEGT. This CDR3 spans 16 amino acids. In DNA, the CDR3 is TGTGCCAGCAGTGCCTACAGGGGCCCTAGCAATCAGCCCCAGCATTTT. Translating gives CASSAYRGPSNQPQHF.

This clonotype has more than one count but fewer than ten. The genes are TRBV5-1 and TRBJ1-1; D perhaps matches TRBD1 (6 bases). This CDR3 has 15 residues. Per the germline V gene, CDR1 is SGHRS and CDR2 is YFSETQ. V shed 1 base and J shed 1 base, with 11 bases lying between them. The DNA of the CDR3 is TGCGCCAGCAGCTTGCGCCAGGGGACGAACACTGAAGCTTTCTTT. Its protein product is CASSLRQGTNTEAFF.

This chain joins TRBV12-3 or TRBV12-4 and TRBJ1-1, with a tentative D call TRBD1 (6 bases). The CDR3 length is 15 residues. Trimming took off 2 bases at V and 4 bases at J, with 14 bases between the two ends. CDR3 amino acids: CASSLSDRFSTEAFF. As DNA, the CDR3 is TGTGCCAGCAGTTTATCAGACAGGTTCAGCACTGAAGCTTTCTTT.

This chain links TRBV20-1 with TRBJ2-1; the D is unclear. Trimming removed 2 bases from V and 3 bases from J, with 5 bases in between. CDR1 is DFQATT, CDR2 SNEGSKA, per germline (reference sequence). This CDR3 is built from 12 residues. The CDR3 nucleotides are TGCAGTGCTAGATCCGACTACAATGAGCAGTTCTTC. Amino acid sequence: CSARSDYNEQFF.

This clonotype was detected only once. The chain has TRBV27 and TRBJ2-3; D may match TRBD1 or TRBD2 (5 bases each). The germline V gene encodes CDR1 MNHEY and CDR2 SMNVEV (reference sequence). The CDR3 contains 14 residues. V was shortened by 3 bases and J by 0 bases, with 7 bases between the two germline ends. The CDR3 spells CASSLGPSTDTQYF. The CDR3 region has the DNA TGTGCCAGCAGTTTGGGACCCAGCACAGATACGCAGTATTTT.

This chain uses TRBV7-8 with TRBJ1-1, with unresolved D. The ends were cut back, 2 bases at V and 2 bases at J, with 6 bases in the middle. This CDR3 comprises 13 residues. Germline CDR1 and CDR2: SGHVS and FQNEAQ. CDR3 residues: CASSLKSNTEAFF. The CDR3 DNA is TGTGCCAGCAGCTTAAAAAGCAACACTGAAGCTTTCTTT.

For the CDR3, the DNA is TGTGCCAGTAGTGTCGGACTAGCGGGGGGAGGTTCGGAAAATGAGCAGTTCTTC. Translating gives CASSVGLAGGGSENEQFF. The chain combines TRBV19 with TRBJ2-1; 14 bases match TRBD2. The CDR3 covers 18 residues. Germline-derived CDR1 and CDR2 are LNHDA and SQIVND (reference sequence). Unmatched junction bases numbered 13, after V lost 5 bases and J lost 7 bases.

Only a few counts were recorded for this clonotype. The genes are TRBV4-2 and TRBJ2-7, with 8 bases identical to TRBD1. The CDR3 covers 16 residues. CDR1 is LGHNA, CDR2 YNFKEQ, per germline. Trimming at V came to 2 bases and at J to 2 bases, leaving 8 bases not matched to a gene. CDR3 sequence reads: CASSQQPGQEAYEQYF. Here the CDR3 DNA reads TGTGCCAGCAGCCAACAACCGGGACAGGAGGCCTACGAGCAGTACTTC.

The rearrangement uses TRBV30 and TRBJ1-2; perhaps TRBD1 as D (5 bases). V was shortened by 0 bases and J by 7 bases, with 12 bases between the two germline ends. Per the germline V gene, CDR1 is GTSNPN and CDR2 is SVGIG (reference sequence). The CDR3 totals 13 residues. The CDR3 spells CAWSVRPGSGYTF. Here the CDR3 DNA reads TGTGCCTGGAGTGTACGCCCAGGGTCTGGCTACACCTTC.

V gene TRBV7-9 combines with J gene TRBJ1-1; a possible D gene is TRBD1 (5 bases). Germline assignment: CDR1 SEHNR and CDR2 FQNEAQ (reference sequence). CDR3 size: 16 residues. V shed 0 bases and J shed 2 bases, with 13 bases lying between them. The CDR3 here is CASSLASGGFNTEAFF. The CDR3 nucleotides are TGTGCCAGCAGCTTAGCGTCGGGGGGTTTTAACACTGAAGCTTTCTTT.

A few counts support this clonotype. The CDR3 bases are TGTGCCAGCAGTTACTCCCAGCGGACCACAGATACGCAGTATTTT. It codes for CASSYSQRTTDTQYF. The chain combines TRBV6-5 with TRBJ2-3; D might be TRBD2 (5 bases). The germline V gene encodes CDR1 MNHEY and CDR2 SVGAGI. The ends were cut back, 0 bases at V and 2 bases at J, with 9 bases in the middle. The length of the CDR3 is 15 residues.

The gene calls are TRBV25-1 and TRBJ2-5; a possible D gene is TRBD1 (5 bases). CDR1 and CDR2 from the germline V gene are MGHDK and SYGVNS. Trimming took off 4 bases at V and 2 bases at J, with 11 bases between the two ends. This CDR3 has 14 residues. CDR3 residues: CASSGVRVQETQYF. The CDR3 DNA is TGTGCCAGCAGTGGGGTCAGGGTACAAGAGACCCAGTACTTC.